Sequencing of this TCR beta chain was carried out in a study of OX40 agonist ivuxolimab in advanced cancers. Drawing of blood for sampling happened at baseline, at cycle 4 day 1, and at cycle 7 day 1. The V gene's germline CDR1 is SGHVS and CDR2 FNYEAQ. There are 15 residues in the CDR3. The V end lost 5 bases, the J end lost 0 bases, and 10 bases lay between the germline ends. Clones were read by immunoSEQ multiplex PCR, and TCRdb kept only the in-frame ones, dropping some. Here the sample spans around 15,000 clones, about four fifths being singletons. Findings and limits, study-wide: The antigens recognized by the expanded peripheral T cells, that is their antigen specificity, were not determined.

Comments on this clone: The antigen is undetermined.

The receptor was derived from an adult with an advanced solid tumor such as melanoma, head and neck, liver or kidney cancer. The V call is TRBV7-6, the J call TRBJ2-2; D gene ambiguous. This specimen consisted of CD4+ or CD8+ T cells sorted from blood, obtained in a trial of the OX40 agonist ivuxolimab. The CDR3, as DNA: TGTGCCAGCAGCCTGGGCATCACGAACACCGGGGAGCTGTTTTTT. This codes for CASSLGITNTGELFF.